Listed below are T cell receptor beta chains from one sample, sequenced in a study of blood T cell repertoires in COVID-19. Sequencing used immunoSEQ multiplex PCR; TCRdb keeps in-frame clones, though not all of them. Of some 190,000 clones in the sample, roughly 76% were seen once. The sample was peripheral blood. The receptors were sampled from a woman aged 40 to 55 with COVID-19, enrolled during active disease. Each CDR3 is given with its conserved first and last residue. Fields, in order: clone size, J gene, D gene, V gene, CDR3 protein, CDR3 DNA. D genes are given only for firm matches. Clone sizes are given selectively: once, few, many, or a class where the clone is expanded.

NA,TRBJ2-1,NA,TRBV7-9,CASSLIQGNNEQFF,TGTGCCAGCAGCTTAATTCAGGGAAACAATGAGCAGTTCTTC
few,TRBJ1-5,TRBD1,TRBV4-1,CASSLSGTGAYQPQHF,TGCGCCAGCAGCCTCTCCGGGACAGGGGCATATCAGCCCCAGCATTTT
once,TRBJ1-2,TRBD1,TRBV5-4,CASSPTDRGNYGYTF,TGTGCCAGCAGCCCTACGGACAGGGGTAACTATGGCTACACCTTC
NA,TRBJ2-1,NA,TRBV4-2,CASRHRDEQFF,TGTGCCAGCAGACATCGGGATGAGCAGTTCTTC
NA,TRBJ2-5,NA,TRBV20-1,CSARPGETQYF,TGCAGTGCTAGACCGGGGGAGACCCAGTACTTC
NA,TRBJ1-5,TRBD1,TRBV24-1,CATSARGKEQPQHF,TGTGCCACCAGTGCCAGGGGGAAAGAACAGCCCCAGCATTTT
NA,TRBJ1-6,TRBD1,TRBV6-1,CASSESRRGTVNSPLHF,TGTGCCAGCAGTGAATCACGTAGGGGGACAGTTAATTCACCCCTCCACTTT
NA,TRBJ1-6,TRBD1,TRBV27,CASSSGTGYSPLHF,TGTGCCAGCAGTTCAGGGACAGGTTACTCACCCCTCCACTTT
NA,TRBJ1-2,NA,TRBV27,CASSSTLGSDYGYTF,TGTGCCAGCAGTTCCACACTCGGGAGCGACTATGGCTACACCTTC
NA,TRBJ1-4,TRBD1,TRBV14,CASSRDRNEKLFF,TGTGCCAGCAGCAGGGACAGGAATGAAAAACTGTTTTTT
few,TRBJ2-1,NA,TRBV7-6,CASSLGARGAGHEQFF,TGTGCCAGCAGCTTAGGCGCCCGGGGGGCAGGGCATGAGCAGTTCTTC
NA,TRBJ2-1,NA,TRBV2,CASARQLWDEQFF,TGTGCCAGCGCCCGACAGTTGTGGGATGAGCAGTTCTTC
NA,TRBJ2-3,TRBD2,TRBV7-6,CASTHYRTSATDTQYF,TGTGCCAGCACCCATTACAGGACTAGCGCCACAGATACGCAGTATTTT
NA,TRBJ1-5,NA,TRBV2,CASSERSLGNQPQHF,TGTGCCAGCAGTGAGCGGAGTTTGGGCAATCAGCCCCAGCATTTT
NA,TRBJ1-2,TRBD1,TRBV6-5,CASNPTGRNTF,TGTGCCAGCAACCCGACAGGGCGGAACACCTTC
medium-sized,TRBJ2-5,NA,TRBV27,CASSALPGIQETQYF,TGTGCCAGCAGTGCGTTACCAGGGATCCAAGAGACCCAGTACTTC
once,TRBJ1-5,NA,TRBV3-1/TRBV3-2,CASSRQGNQPQHF,TGTGCCAGCAGCCGCCAGGGCAATCAGCCCCAGCATTTT
once,TRBJ2-1,NA,TRBV7-3,CASSLSGNEQFF,TGTGCCAGCAGCTTGTCCGGTAATGAGCAGTTCTTC
NA,TRBJ1-5,NA,TRBV30,CAWSTENNQPQHF,TGTGCCTGGTCGACAGAAAACAATCAGCCCCAGCATTTT
NA,TRBJ2-5,NA,TRBV5-4,CASSLAGRGETQYF,TGTGCCAGCAGCTTGGCGGGCAGGGGTGAGACCCAGTACTTC
NA,TRBJ2-1,TRBD2,TRBV5-1,CASRAGLAGGPSSYNEQFF,TGCGCCAGCAGGGCCGGACTAGCGGGGGGGCCGAGCTCCTACAATGAGCAGTTCTTC
NA,TRBJ2-2,TRBD2,TRBV5-5,CASSLWVVLAGGNTGELFF,TGTGCCAGCAGCTTGTGGGTCGTTCTAGCGGGAGGGAACACCGGGGAGCTGTTTTTT